This passage covers 18 T cell receptor beta chains from one sample sequenced in a study of T-cell reconstitution after alpha-beta-depleted transplantation in children. Study-wide results and caveats: Newly produced T cells mostly accounted for T-cell counts and diversity one year post-transplant.

Molecular barcoding with unique molecular identifiers was used for the TCRbeta library. Via MiXCR, TCRdb re-called the PCR reads, giving one row per CDR3 protein. The sample has around 300,000 distinct CDR3 sequences, less than 9.5% seen once. Antigens for these TCRs are unknown. Sequencing was performed on peripheral blood, taken 360 days after TCRalphabeta/CD19-depleted stem cell transplant. These receptors all stem from a female patient aged 2 to 10 who had a stem cell transplant for Fanconi anemia, so the T cells may come from the graft donor.

In its sample, this clonotype was seen many times. V and J are TRBV2 and TRBJ2-5; 12 bases are shared with TRBD2. V was pared by 3 bases and J by 2 bases, with 13 bases of the junction left unmatched. This CDR3 has 19 amino acids. Germline CDR1 is SNHLY and CDR2 is FYNNEI. CDR3 in amino acids: CASSDFRLAGVLYQETQYF. CDR3 bases: TGTGCCAGCAGTGATTTCCGACTAGCGGGGGTATTGTATCAAGAGACCCAGTACTTC.

The chain uses TRBV7-2 and TRBJ1-4; 11 bases match TRBD1. The CDR3 extends over 17 amino acids. Germline-derived CDR1 and CDR2 are SGHTA and FQGNSA. The V and J ends lost 5 bases and 7 bases, in that order; junction bases with no gene match: 12. The CDR3 spells CASSIVPGQGGREKLFF. The CDR3 nucleotides are TGTGCCAGCAGCATCGTCCCGGGACAGGGGGGGCGTGAAAAACTGTTTTTT.

In this sample, this clonotype turned up many times. The gene calls are TRBV18 and TRBJ2-7, with TRBD1 identical over 7 bases. Trimming cost V 1 base and J 2 bases; bases outside gene matches: 5. The CDR3 is 15 amino acids. CDR1 is KGHSH and CDR2 is LQKENI in the germline V gene. CDR3 bases: TGTGCCAGCTCACCACTTCCGACAGGGACCTACGAGCAGTACTTC. It translates to CASSPLPTGTYEQYF.

At least ten counts were recorded for this clonotype. V gene TRBV5-1 combines with J gene TRBJ2-3; 9 bases agree with TRBD2. The germline gives CDR1 SGHRS, CDR2 YFSETQ. The CDR3 runs to 16 residues. J was trimmed by 1 base and V by 7 bases; bases with no gene match: 10. The CDR3 DNA is TGCGCCAGCGCGTTAGCGGGGGCCGTTGGCACAGATACGCAGTATTTT. Translation: CASALAGAVGTDTQYF.

This clonotype came up a few times. The V call is TRBV18, the J call TRBJ2-1; D is unclear. The CDR3 runs 11 residues. Per the germline V gene, CDR1 is KGHSH and CDR2 is LQKENI. V shed 3 bases and J shed 10 bases, with 7 bases lying between them. The CDR3 region has the DNA TGTGCCAGCTCACCTGAGTCGGAGCAGTTCTTC. Encoded protein: CASSPESEQFF.

Turning to this clonotype: Just one base apart from a much larger clone, this may be a read error. This sequence joins TRBV10-3 and TRBJ1-2; no firm D call. This CDR3 is 12 amino acids long. Per germline, CDR1 ENHRY and CDR2 SYGVKD. CDR3 DNA: TGTGCCATCAGCTACCTCGACTATGGCTACGCCTTC. This codes for CAISYLDYGYAF.

This clonotype has ten or more counts. The chain combines TRBV20-1 with TRBJ2-6; D may match TRBD1 or TRBD2 (6 bases each). The CDR3 has 14 amino acids. Germline values: CDR1 DFQATT, CDR2 SNEGSKA (reference sequence). V was clipped by 5 bases and J by 3 bases, with 11 bases between them. The CDR3 DNA reads TGCAGTGCTTTCGGGGGCGGTGGGGCCAACGTCCTGACTTTC. Translated: CSAFGGGGANVLTF.

V usage is TRBV6-1 and J usage is TRBJ2-1; TRBD2 matches at 9 bases. Germline V gene sequence: CDR1 MNHNS, CDR2 SASEGT. With V trimmed by 2 bases and J by 2 bases, 7 bases remained unmatched. This CDR3 spans 17 amino acids. The CDR3 bases are TGTGCCAGCAGTGAAATGAATCCTAGCGGGACCTACAATGAGCAGTTCTTC. Translation gives CASSEMNPSGTYNEQFF.

This clonotype showed up many times. The chain joins TRBV12-5 to TRBJ2-1, with D uncertain. V was clipped by 2 bases and J by 7 bases, with 12 bases between them. This CDR3 has 14 residues. The germline V gene has CDR1 LGHNT and CDR2 FRNRAP. The DNA for the CDR3 is TGTGCTAGTGGTTTGCATCTAACCGCTAATGAGCAGTTCTTC. The encoded protein is CASGLHLTANEQFF.

This clonotype was seen a few times. The V gene is TRBV20-1, the J gene TRBJ2-7, with TRBD2 matching 7 bases. CDR1 and CDR2 from the germline V gene are DFQATT and SNEGSKA (reference sequence). V shed 4 bases and J 5 bases; nucleotides not matched to a gene: 17. The CDR3 is made up of 16 amino acids. The CDR3 region has the DNA TGCAGTGCTACACCACTAGGTTGGGCGGGAGTTGACGAGCAGTACTTC. This sequence encodes CSATPLGWAGVDEQYF.

The sample holds a few counts of this clonotype. The rearrangement uses TRBV7-6 and TRBJ2-7; D might be TRBD1 or TRBD2, each matching 5 bases. The V end was cut by 5 bases, the J end by 6 bases, with 14 bases between. Germline V lookup: CDR1 SGHVS, CDR2 FNYEAQ. CDR3 size: 13 residues. The CDR3 spells CASSAFDGAEQYV. Written as DNA, the CDR3 is TGTGCCAGCAGCGCCTTCGACGGGGCCGAGCAGTACGTC.

The table lists this clonotype with many counts. V and J are TRBV7-2 and TRBJ1-1; D not resolved. The V gene's germline CDR1 is SGHTA and CDR2 FQGNSA. V lost 3 bases, J lost 0 bases, and 8 bases lay in between. The CDR3 has 14 amino acids. The CDR3: CASSFRLLNTEAFF. Here the CDR3 DNA reads TGTGCCAGCAGCTTCAGACTGCTGAACACTGAAGCTTTCTTT. The full variable domain, rest sourced from reference TRBV7-2 and TRBJ1-1, is GAGVSQSPSNKVTEKGKDVELRCDPISGHTALYWYRQSLGQGLEFLIYFQGNSAPDKSGLPSDRFSAERTGGSVSTLTIQRTQQEDSAVYLCASSFRLLNTEAFFGQGTRLTVV.

The sample holds a few counts of this clonotype. CDR3 in DNA: TGTGCCAGCAGCTCAAACCCACGTTTCACAGATACGCAGTATTTT. It specifies CASSSNPRFTDTQYF. The rearrangement joins TRBV7-9 to TRBJ2-3; no reliable D call. Germline CDR1 and CDR2: SEHNR and FQNEAQ (reference sequence). CDR3 length equals 15 residues. The V gene lost 4 bases and the J gene lost 2 bases, with 13 bases spanning the gap.

This clonotype showed up many times. The conserved final phenylalanine or tryptophan is absent from the CDR3, which likely points to a read error. The DNA is omitted, as the CDR3 cannot be located on it reliably, and the CDR3 follows TCRdb's listing. The V and J genes are TRBV12-3 or TRBV12-4 and TRBJ1-2; no check of the table's D call, TRBD1, against the DNA was made. The CDR3 region is 13 residues in length, termini included. The CDR3 here is CASSDRDRGNQQL.

This clonotype appeared many times. The chain links TRBV6-2 or TRBV6-3 to TRBJ2-4; TRBD1 might be the D (5 bases). The germline V and J ends were trimmed by 5 bases and 0 bases, with 17 bases remaining between them. This CDR3 region has 17 residues. CDR1 is MNHEY, CDR2 SVGEGT, per germline. The CDR3 nucleotides are TGTGCCAGCAGTACAGGATTGGGTTGGAAAGCCAAAAACATTCAGTACTTC. Its translation: CASSTGLGWKAKNIQYF.

This clonotype was seen many times. The chain joins TRBV3-1 to TRBJ2-5; D not certain. Per the germline V gene, CDR1 is LGHDT and CDR2 is YNNKEL (reference sequence). This CDR3 has 15 amino acids. Trimming stripped 3 bases from V and 1 base from J, with 12 bases between. CDR3 loop: CASSHAGRTQETQYF. CDR3 DNA: TGTGCCAGCAGCCACGCCGGACGGACCCAAGAGACCCAGTACTTC.

This clonotype was detected many times. The chain carries TRBV7-9 and TRBJ1-3; D not resolved. The CDR3 has 12 amino acids. V shed 5 bases and J shed 2 bases, with 4 bases lying between them. Germline loops: CDR1 SEHNR, CDR2 FQNEAQ (reference sequence). The CDR3 here is CASSQTGNTIYF. CDR3 sequence (DNA): TGTGCCAGCAGCCAAACTGGAAACACCATATATTTT.

The sample holds a few counts of this clonotype. CDR3 coding DNA: TGTGCCAGCAGCTTATATTCTGAAGGTGAGCAGTTCTTC. This encodes CASSLYSEGEQFF. The V call is TRBV11-3, the J call TRBJ2-1; D gene uncertain. The CDR3 consists of 13 residues. Looked up from germline, CDR1 is SGHNT and CDR2 is YENEEA. V dropped 2 bases and J dropped 9 bases, with 11 bases sitting between them.